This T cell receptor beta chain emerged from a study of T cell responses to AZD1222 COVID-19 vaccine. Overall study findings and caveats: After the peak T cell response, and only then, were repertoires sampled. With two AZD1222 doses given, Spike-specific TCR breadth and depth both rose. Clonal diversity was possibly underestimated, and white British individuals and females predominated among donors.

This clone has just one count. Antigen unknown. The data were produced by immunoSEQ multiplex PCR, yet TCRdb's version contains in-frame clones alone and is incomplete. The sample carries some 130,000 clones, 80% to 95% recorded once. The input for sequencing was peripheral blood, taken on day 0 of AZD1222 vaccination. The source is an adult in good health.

This chain's CDR3 is CASIRDSSMNTEAFF. Here the CDR3 DNA reads TGTGCCAGCATTCGGGACAGCTCTATGAACACTGAAGCTTTCTTT. This chain uses TRBV2 with TRBJ1-1; 7 nucleotides agree with TRBD1. The CDR3 runs 15 residues. J was trimmed by 0 bases and V by 7 bases; bases with no gene match: 8. Germline CDR1 SNHLY, CDR2 FYNNEI.